This entry describes one T cell receptor (beta chain). Antigen specificity is unknown. This specimen comes from a study of radiotherapy plus CTLA-4 blockade in lung cancer. Study-wide results and caveats: Radiotherapy was combined with ipilimumab, and tumor-derived TCR clones then expanded in blood. Reports state that early shifts in blood T cell clones, with interferon-beta, best predicted response.

CTLA-4 blockade using ipilimumab, together with focal radiation, was received by patients with chemo-refractory metastatic non-small-cell lung cancer. Unmatched junction bases numbered 13, after V lost 4 bases and J lost 8 bases. Germline values: CDR1 SGHKS, CDR2 YYEKEE (reference sequence). The length of the CDR3 is 16 residues. Method: immunoSEQ multiplex PCR; TCRdb's copy keeps in-frame clones and lacks some. The sample lists about 32,000 clones, approximately 85% occurring once. The sequence came from a human donor with non-small cell lung cancer who had stable disease on radiotherapy plus ipilimumab. Sample: peripheral blood, taken from a patient treated with radiotherapy plus ipilimumab. V is TRBV5-5 and J is TRBJ1-5, with 9 bases aligning to TRBD1. As DNA, the CDR3 is TGTGCCAGCAGCGGGGGGACAGGGTCTAATGTGAAGCCCCAGCATTTT. Protein sequence: CASSGGTGSNVKPQHF.